Following are 14 T cell receptor beta chains from one sample sequenced in a study of blood T cells in healthy people across ages. A J-beta primer mix and a sample-barcoded 5' primer were used in a second PCR of roughly 7 to 12 cycles. One entry per CDR3 protein, called by TCRdb with MiXCR from the 5' RACE reads. The data contain approximately 360,000 distinct CDR3 sequences, more than 45% of them seen just once; the ten biggest clones take up 45% to 65%. The sequenced sample was blood. The receptor source for this set is a man aged 55 to 70 in good health.

This rearrangement joins TRBV5-4 to TRBJ1-1, with D tentatively TRBD1 (5 bases). From germline, CDR1 is SGHNT and CDR2 YYREEE (reference sequence). CDR3 size: 14 residues. V was clipped by 0 bases and J by 5 bases, with 11 bases between them. CDR3 nucleotides: TGTGCCAGCAGCTTGGTTGGGGAGGGGACTGAAGCTTTCTTT. It is translated as CASSLVGEGTEAFF.

The chain uses TRBV3-1 and TRBJ2-1, with 13 bases identical to TRBD2. Unmatched junction bases numbered 11, after V lost 6 bases and J lost 0 bases. Germline values: CDR1 LGHDT, CDR2 YNNKEL (reference sequence). This CDR3 is built from 19 residues. The CDR3 loop reads CASSRRLAGGLSSYNEQFF. CDR3 sequence (DNA): TGTGCCAGCAGTAGACGACTAGCGGGAGGCTTGAGCTCCTACAATGAGCAGTTCTTC.

This clonotype came up once. V gene TRBV27 combines with J gene TRBJ2-1; 11 bases fit TRBD2. The CDR3 consists of 16 residues. CDR1 is MNHEY, CDR2 SMNVEV, per germline (reference sequence). V lost 5 bases to trimming and J lost 4 bases; unmatched junction nucleotides: 7. The CDR3 is CASSLRLAGQYNEQFF. The CDR3 bases are TGTGCCAGCAGTCTACGACTAGCGGGACAGTACAATGAGCAGTTCTTC.

This chain joins TRBV11-2 and TRBJ2-7; D may correspond to TRBD1 or TRBD2 (5 bases each). CDR3 length: 14 residues. Trimming shortened V by 5 bases and J by 3 bases, and 14 bases separated the two germline ends. CDR1 is SGHAT, CDR2 FQNNGV, per germline. The CDR3 nucleotides read TGTGCCAGCAGCCATAGTGGGGGTTTCTACGAGCAGTACTTC. Translation: CASSHSGGFYEQYF. Complete variable domain (other parts from reference TRBV11-2 and TRBJ2-7): EAGVAQSPRYKIIEKRQSVAFWCNPISGHATLYWYQQILGQGPKLLIQFQNNGVVDDSQLPKDRFSAERLKGVDSTLKIQPAKLEDSAVYLCASSHSGGFYEQYFGPGTRLTVT.

This clonotype was seen repeatedly, ten times or more. The V gene is TRBV6-2 or TRBV6-3, the J gene TRBJ2-5; D may match TRBD1 or TRBD2 (5 bases each). The CDR3 runs 13 residues. V shed 5 bases and J shed 5 bases, with 12 bases lying between them. The germline V gene has CDR1 MNHEY and CDR2 SVGEGT. CDR3 loop: CASSTGPRETQYF. In DNA form, the CDR3 reads TGTGCCAGCAGTACGGGGCCCAGGGAGACCCAGTACTTC.

The table lists this clonotype with many counts. This chain uses TRBV7-8 with TRBJ1-1; TRBD1 matches at 11 bases. This CDR3 contains 19 residues. J lost 0 bases, V lost 5 bases, and 14 bases had no gene match. Germline V gives CDR1 SGHVS, CDR2 FQNEAQ. The CDR3 reads CASSLPGGQGGSLNTEAFF. Here the CDR3 DNA reads TGTGCCAGCAGCCTACCCGGGGGACAGGGGGGTTCCCTGAACACTGAAGCTTTCTTT.

This chain joins TRBV20-1 and TRBJ2-7; D uncertain. CDR1 and CDR2 from the germline V gene are DFQATT and SNEGSKA (reference sequence). V gave up 5 bases and J gave up 5 bases, with 10 bases separating them. The CDR3 totals 11 residues. The CDR3 loop is CSASKSNEQYF. CDR3 coding DNA: TGCAGTGCTTCTAAGAGTAACGAGCAGTACTTC.

The gene calls are TRBV27 and TRBJ2-1; perhaps D is TRBD1 or TRBD2 (5 bases each). Between the trimmed V and J ends, which lost 4 bases and 0 bases, there was a span of 10 bases. Germline V CDR1 and CDR2: MNHEY, SMNVEV (reference sequence). CDR3 length: 15 residues. The CDR3 nucleotides read TGTGCCAGCAGTTCCCCAGGGAGCTCCTACAATGAGCAGTTCTTC. This translates into CASSSPGSSYNEQFF.

In its sample, this clonotype was seen once. The V gene is TRBV5-4, the J gene TRBJ1-1; D remains unclear. Germline-derived CDR1 and CDR2 are SGHNT and YYREEE (reference sequence). Deletions cut 3 bases from V and 2 bases from J, with 11 bases between. CDR3 length: 14 amino acids. CDR3 sequence: CASSSPSTNTEAFF. The CDR3 nucleotides are TGTGCCAGCAGCTCCCCCTCGACCAACACTGAAGCTTTCTTT.

In its sample, this clonotype was seen once. The rearrangement links TRBV10-3 to TRBJ2-7; D may be TRBD1 or TRBD2 (5 bases each). The V end was cut by 8 bases, the J end by 6 bases, with 14 bases between. Per germline, CDR1 ENHRY and CDR2 SYGVKD. This CDR3 contains 12 residues. The chain's CDR3 is CAISQGPREQYF. The CDR3, as DNA: TGTGCCATCTCGCAGGGACCTCGCGAGCAGTACTTC.

The chain combines TRBV7-3 with TRBJ2-2, with 10 nucleotides matching TRBD1. The CDR3 totals 14 residues. Germline V gene sequence: CDR1 SGHTA, CDR2 FQGTGA. V shed 6 bases, J shed 5 bases, and the junction held 3 bases outside the gene matches. The CDR3 loop reads CASRLDRGTGELFF. Here the CDR3 DNA reads TGTGCCAGCAGGTTGGACAGGGGGACCGGGGAGCTGTTTTTT.

V is TRBV20-1 and J is TRBJ2-3, with a weak D call TRBD2 (6 bases). This CDR3 has 13 amino acids. Trimming pared 1 base from V and 8 bases from J, leaving 13 bases between. Germline V gene lookup returns CDR1 DFQATT and CDR2 SNEGSKA (reference sequence). The CDR3 protein is CSARGGGGATQYF. Written as DNA, the CDR3 is TGCAGTGCTAGAGGGGGCGGAGGGGCTACGCAGTATTTT.

This clonotype was counted many times. The chain has TRBV7-2 and TRBJ2-3; 10 bases agree with TRBD1. Germline V gene data show CDR1 as SGHTA and CDR2 as FQGNSA. V dropped 1 base and J dropped 4; count of bases not matched to a gene: 2. The CDR3 spans 15 residues. In DNA, the CDR3 is TGTGCCAGCAGCTTAGGGGACAGGGGTTCAGATACGCAGTATTTT. The encoded protein is CASSLGDRGSDTQYF.

This chain joins TRBV10-3 and TRBJ2-7; D gene unclear. Trimming removed 11 bases from V and 2 bases from J, with 13 bases in between. CDR1 ENHRY and CDR2 SYGVKD come from the germline V gene. This CDR3 spans 12 amino acids. The CDR3 coding sequence is TGTGCCTGGGGTAGAGCAGCCTACGAGCAGTACTTC. Protein product: CAWGRAAYEQYF.